These T cell receptor beta chains were read from a single sample in a study of OX40 agonist ivuxolimab in advanced cancers. Produced via immunoSEQ multiplex PCR; TCRdb's table is partial and in-frame only. The table shows under 25,000 clones, with over 75% occurring only once. This material consisted of CD4+ or CD8+ T cells sorted from blood, taken in a trial of the OX40 agonist ivuxolimab. The receptors were gathered from an adult with an advanced solid tumor such as melanoma, head and neck, liver or kidney cancer. Both conserved end residues are part of each CDR3. The order of the fields is clone size, J gene, D gene, V gene, CDR3 protein, CDR3 DNA. The D gene is left open where the match is weak. Clone size, where shown, is once, few, many, or a class for clones that have expanded.

clone_size: NA
j_call: TRBJ1-1
d_call: NA
v_call: TRBV6-4
cdr3_aa: CASRSTGNTEAFF
cdr3_nt: TGTGCCAGCAGGAGTACAGGGAACACTGAAGCTTTCTTT

clone_size: NA
j_call: TRBJ1-1
d_call: TRBD1
v_call: TRBV7-3
cdr3_aa: CASSSTGTAVRYTEAFF
cdr3_nt: TGTGCCAGCAGCTCTACCGGGACAGCCGTAAGGTACACTGAAGCTTTCTTT

clone_size: NA
j_call: TRBJ1-4
d_call: TRBD1
v_call: TRBV27
cdr3_aa: CASSANRGTNEKLFF
cdr3_nt: TGTGCCAGCAGTGCCAACAGGGGCACTAATGAAAAACTGTTTTTT

clone_size: once
j_call: TRBJ2-2
d_call: NA
v_call: TRBV5-6
cdr3_aa: CASNSRYTGELFF
cdr3_nt: TGTGCCAGCAACAGCCGATACACCGGGGAGCTGTTTTTT

clone_size: NA
j_call: TRBJ2-7
d_call: TRBD1
v_call: TRBV6-6
cdr3_aa: CASSLASTGVEQYF
cdr3_nt: TGTGCCAGCAGTCTCGCCTCGACAGGGGTCGAGCAGTACTTC

clone_size: NA
j_call: TRBJ2-3
d_call: TRBD2
v_call: TRBV10-1
cdr3_aa: CASSAWTSEDTDTQYF
cdr3_nt: TGCGCCAGCAGTGCATGGACTAGCGAAGACACAGATACGCAGTATTTT

clone_size: NA
j_call: TRBJ2-7
d_call: TRBD2
v_call: TRBV7-6
cdr3_aa: CASSLGGSGGRNYEQYF
cdr3_nt: TGTGCCAGCAGCTTAGGCGGTAGCGGGGGGAGAAACTACGAGCAGTACTTC

clone_size: NA
j_call: TRBJ2-1
d_call: TRBD2
v_call: TRBV6-5
cdr3_aa: CASTLASGSLNEQFF
cdr3_nt: TGTGCCAGCACCCTCGCTAGCGGGAGTCTCAATGAGCAGTTCTTC

clone_size: NA
j_call: TRBJ1-2
d_call: NA
v_call: TRBV2
cdr3_aa: CAGLEVRSSGYTF
cdr3_nt: TGTGCCGGATTGGAAGTCCGGTCATCCGGCTACACCTTC

clone_size: NA
j_call: TRBJ1-3
d_call: NA
v_call: TRBV15
cdr3_aa: CATSPSTGNTIYF
cdr3_nt: TGTGCCACCAGCCCCTCCACAGGAAACACCATATATTTT

clone_size: NA
j_call: TRBJ1-1
d_call: NA
v_call: TRBV10-2
cdr3_aa: CATYPRENTEAFF
cdr3_nt: TGCGCCACCTACCCCCGGGAGAACACTGAAGCTTTCTTT

clone_size: NA
j_call: TRBJ1-1
d_call: TRBD1
v_call: TRBV6-6
cdr3_aa: CASMTGANTEAFF
cdr3_nt: TGTGCCAGCATGACAGGGGCTAACACTGAAGCTTTCTTT

clone_size: NA
j_call: TRBJ1-2
d_call: TRBD1
v_call: TRBV30
cdr3_aa: CAWSVVRQGAANYGYTF
cdr3_nt: TGTGCCTGGAGTGTAGTCAGACAGGGGGCGGCTAACTATGGCTACACCTTC

clone_size: NA
j_call: TRBJ1-1
d_call: NA
v_call: TRBV27
cdr3_aa: CASSLGLMNTEAFF
cdr3_nt: TGTGCCAGCAGTTTAGGGTTGATGAACACTGAAGCTTTCTTT

clone_size: NA
j_call: TRBJ2-2
d_call: TRBD1
v_call: TRBV2
cdr3_aa: CASSLDRASTGELFF
cdr3_nt: TGTGCCAGCAGTCTGGACAGGGCGAGCACCGGGGAGCTGTTTTTT

clone_size: NA
j_call: TRBJ2-3
d_call: TRBD2
v_call: TRBV5-4
cdr3_aa: CASETLLAGGGRDTQYF
cdr3_nt: TGTGCCAGCGAGACTTTACTAGCGGGAGGCGGGAGAGATACGCAGTATTTT

clone_size: NA
j_call: TRBJ1-5
d_call: TRBD1
v_call: TRBV5-1
cdr3_aa: CASSPGTGTRSNQPQHF
cdr3_nt: TGCGCCAGCAGCCCTGGGACAGGAACGAGAAGCAATCAGCCCCAGCATTTT

clone_size: NA
j_call: TRBJ2-3
d_call: TRBD2
v_call: TRBV30
cdr3_aa: CAWNVGRADQYF
cdr3_nt: TGTGCCTGGAACGTAGGGAGGGCTGACCAGTATTTT

clone_size: once
j_call: TRBJ1-2
d_call: NA
v_call: TRBV6-1
cdr3_aa: CASSPGQGNYGYTF
cdr3_nt: TGTGCCAGCAGTCCCGGGCAGGGTAACTATGGCTACACCTTC

clone_size: NA
j_call: TRBJ2-7
d_call: TRBD2
v_call: TRBV5-4
cdr3_aa: CASSLATSGLPYEQYF
cdr3_nt: TGTGCCAGCAGCTTGGCGACTAGCGGGCTACCCTACGAGCAGTACTTC

clone_size: NA
j_call: TRBJ1-2
d_call: NA
v_call: TRBV18
cdr3_aa: CASSPQGVGLNYGYTF
cdr3_nt: TGTGCCAGCTCACCTCAGGGTGTCGGACTTAACTATGGCTACACCTTC

clone_size: few
j_call: TRBJ2-7
d_call: TRBD2
v_call: TRBV4-1
cdr3_aa: CASSQGLAVGEQYF
cdr3_nt: TGCGCCAGCAGCCAAGGACTAGCGGTCGGCGAGCAGTACTTC

clone_size: NA
j_call: TRBJ1-2
d_call: NA
v_call: TRBV30
cdr3_aa: CAWSVVGGDYGYTF
cdr3_nt: TGTGCCTGGAGTGTAGTGGGGGGCGACTATGGCTACACCTTC

clone_size: NA
j_call: TRBJ2-7
d_call: NA
v_call: TRBV11-3
cdr3_aa: CASSSRTGEQYF
cdr3_nt: TGTGCCAGCAGCTCCCGAACGGGCGAGCAGTACTTC

clone_size: once
j_call: TRBJ1-5
d_call: NA
v_call: TRBV18
cdr3_aa: CASSAGQGSQPQHF
cdr3_nt: TGTGCCAGCTCGGCGGGGCAGGGGAGTCAGCCCCAGCATTTT

clone_size: NA
j_call: TRBJ2-7
d_call: TRBD1
v_call: TRBV19
cdr3_aa: CASSMAGGYEQYF
cdr3_nt: TGTGCCAGTAGTATGGCAGGGGGCTACGAGCAGTACTTC

clone_size: NA
j_call: TRBJ2-3
d_call: NA
v_call: TRBV7-9
cdr3_aa: CASSESPGTNFPDTQYF
cdr3_nt: TGTGCCAGCAGCGAGAGCCCCGGGACCAATTTCCCAGATACGCAGTATTTT

clone_size: NA
j_call: TRBJ1-2
d_call: NA
v_call: TRBV13
cdr3_aa: CASSRWGGYGYTF
cdr3_nt: TGTGCCAGCAGTCGTTGGGGGGGCTATGGCTACACCTTC